The clone carrying this TCR beta chain occurred many times. Its target is not known. Effector memory cells were sorted as CD45RA-CD27-, EMRA cells as CD45RA+CD27-. The data belong to a study of naive and memory T cell subsets. Two oligonucleotides, mixed equimolar, formed the beta constant-region primer covering TRBC1 and TRBC2. Nested alpha and beta constant-region primers with the SP2 primer drove four PCR rounds on ligated cDNA. TCRdb re-derived calls from the UMI-ligation and nested PCR reads in MiXCR, one entry per CDR3 protein. The table lists some 10,000 distinct CDR3 sequences, around 5.6% of them singletons. The CDR3 length is 15 residues. Germline V lookup: CDR1 KGHSH, CDR2 LQKENI. Trimming cost V 2 bases and J 6 bases, with 15 bases left between them. Study-level points and caveats: TCR abundance followed a power law differing between naive and memory subsets. No ground truth validated the naive and memory repertoire findings.

This sequence was found in a human donor in good health. The V call is TRBV18, the J call TRBJ2-3, with a weak D call TRBD2 (6 bases). Sample: CD4+ TEMRA cells from blood. Subset denoted: effector memory re-expressing CD45RA, CD45RA+ CD27-. CDR3 sequence (DNA): TGTGCCAGCTCACCATCGCGGGAACTCCTGGATACGCAGTATTTT. It specifies CASSPSRELLDTQYF.